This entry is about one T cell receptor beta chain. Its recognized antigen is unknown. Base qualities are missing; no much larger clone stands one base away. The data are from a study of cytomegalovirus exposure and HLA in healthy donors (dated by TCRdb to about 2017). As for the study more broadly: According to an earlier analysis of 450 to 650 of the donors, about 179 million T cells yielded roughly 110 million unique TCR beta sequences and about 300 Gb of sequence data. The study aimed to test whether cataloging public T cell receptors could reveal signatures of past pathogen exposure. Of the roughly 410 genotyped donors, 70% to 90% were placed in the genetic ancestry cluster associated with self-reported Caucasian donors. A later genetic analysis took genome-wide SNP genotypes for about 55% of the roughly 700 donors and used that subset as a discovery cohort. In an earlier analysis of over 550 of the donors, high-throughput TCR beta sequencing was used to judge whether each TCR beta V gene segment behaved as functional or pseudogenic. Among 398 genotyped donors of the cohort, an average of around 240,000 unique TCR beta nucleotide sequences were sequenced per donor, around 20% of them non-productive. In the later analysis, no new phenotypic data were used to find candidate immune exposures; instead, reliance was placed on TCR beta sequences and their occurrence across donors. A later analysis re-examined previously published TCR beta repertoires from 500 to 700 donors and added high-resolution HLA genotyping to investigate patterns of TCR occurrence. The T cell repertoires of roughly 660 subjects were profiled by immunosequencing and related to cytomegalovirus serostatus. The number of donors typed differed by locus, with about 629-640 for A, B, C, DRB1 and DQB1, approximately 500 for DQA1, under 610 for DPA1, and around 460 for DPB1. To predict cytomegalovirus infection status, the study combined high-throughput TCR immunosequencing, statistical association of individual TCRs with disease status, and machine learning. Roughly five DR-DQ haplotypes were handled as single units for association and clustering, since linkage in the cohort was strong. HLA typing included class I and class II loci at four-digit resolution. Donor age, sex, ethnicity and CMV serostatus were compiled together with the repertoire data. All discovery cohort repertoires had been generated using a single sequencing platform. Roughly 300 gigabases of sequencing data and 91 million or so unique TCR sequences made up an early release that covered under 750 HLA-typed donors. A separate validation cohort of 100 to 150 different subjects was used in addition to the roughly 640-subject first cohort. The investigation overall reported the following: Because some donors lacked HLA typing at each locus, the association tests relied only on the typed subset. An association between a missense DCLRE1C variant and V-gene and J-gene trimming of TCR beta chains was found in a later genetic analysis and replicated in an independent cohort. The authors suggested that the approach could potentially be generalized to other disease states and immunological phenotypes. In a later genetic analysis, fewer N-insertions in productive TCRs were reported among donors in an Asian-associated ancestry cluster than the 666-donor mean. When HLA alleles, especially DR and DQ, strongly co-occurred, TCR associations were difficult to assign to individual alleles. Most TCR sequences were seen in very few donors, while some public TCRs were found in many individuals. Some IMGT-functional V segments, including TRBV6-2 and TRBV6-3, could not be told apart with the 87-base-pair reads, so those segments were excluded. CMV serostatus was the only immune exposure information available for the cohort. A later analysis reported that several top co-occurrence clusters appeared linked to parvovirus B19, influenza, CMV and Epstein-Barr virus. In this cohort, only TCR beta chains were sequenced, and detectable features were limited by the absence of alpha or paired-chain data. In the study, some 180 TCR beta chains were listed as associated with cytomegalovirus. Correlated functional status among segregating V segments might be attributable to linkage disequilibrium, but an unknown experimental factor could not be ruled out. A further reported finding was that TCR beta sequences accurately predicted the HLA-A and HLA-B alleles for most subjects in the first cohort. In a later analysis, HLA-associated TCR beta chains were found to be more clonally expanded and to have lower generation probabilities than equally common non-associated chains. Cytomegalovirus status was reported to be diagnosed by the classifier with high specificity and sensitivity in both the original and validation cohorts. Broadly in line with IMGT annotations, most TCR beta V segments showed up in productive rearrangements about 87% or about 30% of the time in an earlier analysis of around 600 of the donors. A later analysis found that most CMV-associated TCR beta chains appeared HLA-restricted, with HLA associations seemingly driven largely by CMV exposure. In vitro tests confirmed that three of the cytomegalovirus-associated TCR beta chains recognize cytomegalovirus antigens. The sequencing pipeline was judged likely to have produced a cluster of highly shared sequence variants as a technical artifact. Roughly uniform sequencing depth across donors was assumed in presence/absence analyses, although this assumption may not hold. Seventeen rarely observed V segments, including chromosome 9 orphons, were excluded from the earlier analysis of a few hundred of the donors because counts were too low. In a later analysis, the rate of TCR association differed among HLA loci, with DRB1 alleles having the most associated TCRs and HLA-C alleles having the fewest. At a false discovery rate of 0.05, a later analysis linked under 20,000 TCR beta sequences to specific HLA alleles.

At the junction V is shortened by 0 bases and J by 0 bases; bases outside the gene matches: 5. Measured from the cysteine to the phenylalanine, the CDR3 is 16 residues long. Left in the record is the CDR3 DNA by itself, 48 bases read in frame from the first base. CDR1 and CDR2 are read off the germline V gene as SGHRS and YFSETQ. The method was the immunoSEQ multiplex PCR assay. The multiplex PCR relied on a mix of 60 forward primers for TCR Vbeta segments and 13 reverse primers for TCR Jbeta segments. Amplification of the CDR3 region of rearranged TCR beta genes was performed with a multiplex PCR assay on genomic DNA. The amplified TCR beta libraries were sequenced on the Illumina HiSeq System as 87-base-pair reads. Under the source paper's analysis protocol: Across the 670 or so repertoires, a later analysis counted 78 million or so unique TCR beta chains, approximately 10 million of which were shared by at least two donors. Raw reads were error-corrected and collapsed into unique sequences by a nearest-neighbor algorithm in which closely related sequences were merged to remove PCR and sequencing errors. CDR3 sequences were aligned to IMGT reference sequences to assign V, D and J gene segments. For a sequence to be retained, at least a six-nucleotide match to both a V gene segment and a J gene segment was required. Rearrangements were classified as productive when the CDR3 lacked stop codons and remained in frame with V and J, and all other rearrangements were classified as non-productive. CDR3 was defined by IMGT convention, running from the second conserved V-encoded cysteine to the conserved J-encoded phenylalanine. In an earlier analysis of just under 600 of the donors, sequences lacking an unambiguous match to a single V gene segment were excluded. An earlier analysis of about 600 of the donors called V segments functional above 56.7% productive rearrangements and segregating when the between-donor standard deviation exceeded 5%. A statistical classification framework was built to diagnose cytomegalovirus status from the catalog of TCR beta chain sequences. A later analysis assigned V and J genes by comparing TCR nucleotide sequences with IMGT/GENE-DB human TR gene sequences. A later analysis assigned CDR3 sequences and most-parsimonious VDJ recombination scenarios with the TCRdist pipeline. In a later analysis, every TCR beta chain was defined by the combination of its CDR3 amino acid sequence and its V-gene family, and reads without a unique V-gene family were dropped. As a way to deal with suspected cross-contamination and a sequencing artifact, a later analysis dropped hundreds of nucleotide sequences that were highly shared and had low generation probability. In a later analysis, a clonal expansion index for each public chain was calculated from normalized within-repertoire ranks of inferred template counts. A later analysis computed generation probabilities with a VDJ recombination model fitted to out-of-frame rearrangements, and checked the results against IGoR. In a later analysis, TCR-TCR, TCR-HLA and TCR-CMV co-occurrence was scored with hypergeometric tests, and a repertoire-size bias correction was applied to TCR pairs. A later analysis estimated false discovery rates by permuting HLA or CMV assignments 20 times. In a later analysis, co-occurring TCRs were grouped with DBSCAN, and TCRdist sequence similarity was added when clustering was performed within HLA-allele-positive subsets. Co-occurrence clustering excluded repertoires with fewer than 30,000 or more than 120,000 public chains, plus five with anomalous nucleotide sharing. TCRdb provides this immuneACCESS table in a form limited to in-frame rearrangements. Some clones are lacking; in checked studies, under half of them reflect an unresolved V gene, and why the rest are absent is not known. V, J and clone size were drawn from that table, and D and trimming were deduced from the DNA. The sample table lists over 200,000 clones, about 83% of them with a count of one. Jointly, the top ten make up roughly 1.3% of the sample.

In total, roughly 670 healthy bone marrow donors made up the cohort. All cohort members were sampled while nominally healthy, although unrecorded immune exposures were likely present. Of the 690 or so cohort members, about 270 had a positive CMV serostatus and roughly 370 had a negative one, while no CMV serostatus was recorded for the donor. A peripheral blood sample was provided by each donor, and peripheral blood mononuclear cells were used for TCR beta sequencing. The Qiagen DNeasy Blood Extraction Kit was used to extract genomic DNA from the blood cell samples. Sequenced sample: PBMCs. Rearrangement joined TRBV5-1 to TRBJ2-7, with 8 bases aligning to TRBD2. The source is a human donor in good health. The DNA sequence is TGCGCCAGCAGCTTGGAACTAGCGGCTAGCTCCTACGAGCAGTACTTC. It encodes CASSLELAASSYEQYF.